The 28 T cell receptor beta chains listed next were all sequenced from one sample in a study of CD8+CD57+ T cells in acquired aplastic anemia. CD8+CD57+ cell expansion had been shown by flow cytometry in patients chosen for sequencing. According to the study, genomic DNA was the template for TCR beta VDJ and CDR3 profiling. TCRdb ran MiXCR on the reads and lists one entry per CDR3 protein. The repertoire holds about 75,000 distinct CDR3 sequences, with around 70% as singletons. The source material was sorted CD4+, CD8+, or CD8+CD57+ T cells (not recorded which) from PBMCs. The receptors derive from a human donor with aplastic anemia.

The chain carries TRBV29-1 and TRBJ2-5, with a possible D match to TRBD2 (5 bases). Germline CDR1 and CDR2: SQVTM and ANQGSEA. Trimming cost V 7 bases and J 9 bases, with 18 bases left between them. The CDR3 has 12 amino acids. The CDR3 loop reads CSAQGTAAPQYF. The DNA for the CDR3 is TGCAGCGCCCAAGGAACAGCGGCCCCCCAGTACTTC.

This clonotype was found a few times. V and J are TRBV7-9 and TRBJ1-2; no firm D call. Germline assignment: CDR1 SEHNR and CDR2 FQNEAQ (reference sequence). The CDR3 is made up of 11 amino acids. Trimming pared 9 bases from V and 4 bases from J, leaving 9 bases between. This CDR3 is CASTGGYGYTF. DNA for the CDR3: TGTGCCAGTACTGGTGGCTATGGCTACACCTTC.

This clonotype appeared a few times. J is TRBJ2-4 and V is TRBV6-1; 10 bases are shared with TRBD1. Losses at the gene ends were 5 bases for V and 2 bases for J; bases not matched to a gene: 3. This CDR3 has 15 residues. Germline V lookup: CDR1 MNHNS, CDR2 SASEGT. The CDR3 region has the DNA TGTGCCAGCAGTCAGGACAGGGGGACCAAAAACATTCAGTACTTC. Its protein product is CASSQDRGTKNIQYF.

The genes are TRBV10-3 and TRBJ1-2, with 9 bases aligning to TRBD1. V lost 2 bases to trimming and J lost 4 bases; unmatched junction nucleotides: 8. This CDR3 is built from 16 residues. Germline assignment: CDR1 ENHRY and CDR2 SYGVKD. This chain's CDR3 is CAISEASTGGGYGYTF. CDR3 bases: TGTGCCATCAGTGAGGCTTCGACAGGGGGTGGCTATGGCTACACCTTC.

The V gene is TRBV5-1, the J gene TRBJ1-2; tentatively, D is TRBD1 (5 bases). V lost 0 bases to trimming and J lost 0 bases, with 9 bases between them. Germline V gene data show CDR1 as SGHRS and CDR2 as YFSETQ. The CDR3 sequence is 15 residues long. The CDR3: CASSLADRANYGYTF. As DNA, the CDR3 is TGCGCCAGCAGCTTGGCTGACAGAGCTAACTATGGCTACACCTTC.

The V call is TRBV5-1, the J call TRBJ2-7; 7 bases are shared with TRBD1. CDR1 and CDR2 (germline): SGHRS, YFSETQ. V trimming: 4 bases; J trimming: 6 bases; junction bases outside the gene matches: 10. There are 14 residues in the CDR3. CDR3: CASSPGTALLEQYF. DNA for the CDR3: TGCGCCAGCAGCCCCGGGACAGCACTCCTCGAGCAGTACTTC.

The rearrangement links TRBV11-2 to TRBJ2-5; D remains ambiguous. The CDR3 sequence is 13 residues long. The V and J ends lost 0 bases and 6 bases respectively, with 8 bases between them. Germline lookup yields CDR1 SGHAT and CDR2 FQNNGV. The CDR3: CASSLDTMQTQYF. DNA of the CDR3: TGTGCCAGCAGCTTAGATACTATGCAGACCCAGTACTTC.

As regards this clonotype: A read error may be the cause here, since a much bigger clone is one base away. This chain joins TRBV6-2 or TRBV6-3 and TRBJ2-7; the D is unclear. The CDR3 has 12 residues. Looked up from germline, CDR1 is MNHEY and CDR2 is SVGEGT. CDR3 loop: CASSSNSYELYF. The CDR3 DNA follows: TGTGCCAGCAGTTCAAACTCCTACGAGCTGTACTTC.

This clonotype was detected once. This chain links TRBV19 with TRBJ1-5, with D possibly matching TRBD1 (5 bases). This CDR3 has 13 residues. CDR1 LNHDA and CDR2 SQIVND come from the germline V gene (reference sequence). Trimming took off 10 bases at V and 4 bases at J, with 14 bases between the two ends. The chain's CDR3 is CATQEGFNQPQHF. CDR3 bases: TGTGCCACCCAGGAGGGGTTTAATCAGCCCCAGCATTTT.

Comments on this clonotype: One end of the junction fails to match germline, which may point to a read error. The chain couples TRBV7-7 to TRBJ2-5; D is possibly TRBD1 (5 bases). The V gene's germline CDR1 is SSHAT and CDR2 FNYEAQ (reference sequence). The CDR3 is made up of 17 amino acids. As DNA, the CDR3 is TGTGCTAGCAGCTTAAGGGTCGTGTCAGGGAAGTGGGAGACCCAGTACTTC. This sequence encodes CASSLRVVSGKWETQYF.

This clonotype was detected once. The rearrangement joins TRBV9 to TRBJ1-1, with 8 positions matching TRBD1. The CDR3 totals 16 residues. Germline lookup yields CDR1 SGDLS and CDR2 YYNGEE. The V segment lost 5 bases and the J segment 1 base; nucleotides outside the gene matches: 10. As DNA, the CDR3 is TGTGCCAGCAGTGAGGGGGGGGACAGGAGGAACACTGAAGCTTTCTTT. Its protein product is CASSEGGDRRNTEAFF. Full variable domain (missing parts from reference TRBV9 and TRBJ1-1): DSGVTQTPKHLITATGQRVTLRCSPRSGDLSVYWYQQSLDQGLQFLIQYYNGEERAKGNILERFSAQQFPDLHSELNLSSLELGDSALYFCASSEGGDRRNTEAFFGQGTRLTVV.

V is TRBV7-9 and J is TRBJ2-1; a possible D gene is TRBD1 (5 bases). The V end was cut by 1 base, the J end by 3 bases, with 7 bases between. CDR1 and CDR2 from the germline V gene are SEHNR and FQNEAQ (reference sequence). CDR3 size: 14 residues. CDR3 coding DNA: TGTGCCAGCAGCTTAGGGGGCGGCTACAATGAGCAGTTCTTC. It codes for CASSLGGGYNEQFF.

The chain uses TRBV19 and TRBJ1-1; 7 bases match TRBD1. This CDR3 spans 15 amino acids. V trimming: 8 bases; J trimming: 0 bases; junction bases outside the gene matches: 9. CDR1 and CDR2 from the germline V gene are LNHDA and SQIVND (reference sequence). The CDR3 region has the DNA TGTGCCAGTCTGGGACAGCCCTTCATGAACACTGAAGCTTTCTTT. Translation gives CASLGQPFMNTEAFF.

The chain has TRBV24-1 and TRBJ1-1, with D possibly TRBD1 on 5 matching bases. The CDR3 is 14 amino acids. Germline CDR1 reads KGHDR; CDR2 reads SFDVKD. Deletions cut 2 bases from V and 1 base from J, with 7 bases between. In DNA, the CDR3 is TGTGCCACCAGTGATTCTCAGGGGAACACTGAAGCTTTCTTT. It translates to CATSDSQGNTEAFF.

This clonotype turned up a few times. The CDR3 is CASRDLQGAYEQYF. The DNA for the CDR3 is TGCGCCAGCAGGGATCTACAGGGCGCCTACGAGCAGTACTTC. This chain links TRBV10-1 with TRBJ2-7; D may be TRBD1 (6 bases). Germline CDR1 and CDR2: WNHNN and SYGVQD (reference sequence). With 6 bases removed from V and 2 bases from J, the gap between germline ends came to 14 bases. The CDR3 consists of 14 residues.

This chain connects TRBV25-1 to TRBJ2-7, with no clear D. V was pared by 1 base and J by 5 bases, with 9 bases between. This CDR3 is built from 13 residues. The germline V gene encodes CDR1 MGHDK and CDR2 SYGVNS. The CDR3 sequence: CASSESYGDEQYF. The CDR3 DNA reads as TGTGCCAGCAGTGAATCCTACGGAGACGAGCAGTACTTC.

The chain links TRBV7-2 to TRBJ1-2; TRBD1 agrees at 8 bases. There are 15 residues in the CDR3. The junction had 9 bases not matched to a gene; V was cut back by 4 bases and J by 5 bases. Looked up from germline, CDR1 is SGHTA and CDR2 is FQGNSA. The CDR3 bases are TGTGCCAGCAGCTCCCGAGGAGGACAGGGTTATGGCTACACCTTC. Protein sequence: CASSSRGGQGYGYTF.

DNA of the CDR3: TGTGCCACCAGCGTAGGACAGGGGGGATACTATGGCTACACCTTC. The encoded protein is CATSVGQGGYYGYTF. The V and J genes are TRBV15 and TRBJ1-2, with 10 bases that match TRBD1. J was trimmed by 3 bases and V by 5 bases; bases with no gene match: 6. The CDR3 spans 15 residues. Germline V gene sequence: CDR1 LNHNV, CDR2 YYDKDF (reference sequence).

The rearrangement uses TRBV5-8 and TRBJ1-2; D not resolved. V lost 1 base and J lost 6, with 16 bases in between. The CDR3 is made up of 15 amino acids. Germline loops: CDR1 SGHTS, CDR2 YDEGEE. CDR3 sequence (DNA): TGTGCCAGCAGCTTGCTATCCAGCATCTGGGATGGCTACACCTTC. Translation gives CASSLLSSIWDGYTF.

The rearrangement links TRBV29-1 to TRBJ1-2; 9 bases map to TRBD1. Per the germline V gene, CDR1 is SQVTM and CDR2 is ANQGSEA. The V and J ends lost 6 bases and 3 bases, in that order; junction bases with no gene match: 8. This CDR3 comprises 14 residues. This chain's CDR3 is CSVVRDRDDYGYTF. CDR3 nucleotide sequence: TGCAGCGTAGTCCGGGACAGGGATGACTATGGCTACACCTTC. Drawing the rest from reference TRBV29-1 and TRBJ1-2, the complete variable domain is SAVISQKPSRDICQRGTSLTIQCQVDSQVTMMFWYRQQPGQSLTLIATANQGSEATYESGFVIDKFPISRPNLTFSTLTVSNMSPEDSSIYLCSVVRDRDDYGYTFGSGTRLTVV.

This clonotype was seen a few times. CDR3 sequence (DNA): TGTGCCATCAGTTCCACCGACCTTACCGGGACGGTCTTTTTCTTT. Translating gives CAISSTDLTGTVFFF. This chain links TRBV10-3 with TRBJ1-1; perhaps TRBD1 as D (5 bases). The germline CDR1 and CDR2 sequences are ENHRY and SYGVKD. V was cut by 5 bases and J by 13 bases, with 26 bases left in between. The CDR3 is made up of 15 amino acids.

The count of this clonotype is one. The rearrangement uses TRBV29-1 and TRBJ2-3, with D unresolved. This CDR3 spans 13 amino acids. V was cut by 8 bases and J by 0 bases, with 12 bases left in between. Germline V lookup: CDR1 SQVTM, CDR2 ANQGSEA. The CDR3 nucleotides are TGCAGCTCTACCAAGACTAGCACAGATACGCAGTATTTT. This translates into CSSTKTSTDTQYF.

This clonotype was recorded many times. The chain joins TRBV2 to TRBJ2-7; D is uncertain. Trimming removed 1 base at V and 3 bases at J, with 1 base between. The CDR3 covers 11 residues. Germline CDR1 reads SNHLY; CDR2 reads FYNNEI. For the CDR3, the DNA is TGTGCCAGCAGTGAAGTCTACGAGCAGTACTTC. It specifies CASSEVYEQYF. The full variable domain, in which reference TRBV2 and TRBJ2-7 provide the parts outside the CDR3, is EPEVTQTPSHQVTQMGQEVILRCVPISNHLYFYWYRQILGQKVEFLVSFYNNEISEKSEIFDDQFSVERPDGSNFTLKIRSTKLEDSAMYFCASSEVYEQYFGPGTRLTVT.

This rearrangement joins TRBV10-3 to TRBJ1-2; D remains unclear. With 11 bases removed from V and 4 bases from J, the gap between germline ends came to 14 bases. CDR1 ENHRY and CDR2 SYGVKD come from the germline V gene. The length of the CDR3 is 12 residues. CDR3 protein: CASRLEGYGYTF. The DNA of the CDR3 is TGTGCCTCGCGGCTCGAGGGCTATGGCTACACCTTC.

The V gene is TRBV2, the J gene TRBJ1-2; tentative D call: TRBD1 (5 bases). The germline V gene has CDR1 SNHLY and CDR2 FYNNEI. Trimming removed 6 bases at V and 8 bases at J, with 19 bases between. The CDR3 length is 14 residues. The CDR3 DNA follows: TGTGCCAGCAGCGACCAGGGCACTGCCTACGGCTACACCTTC. Translation: CASSDQGTAYGYTF.

This clonotype showed up just a few times. This chain connects TRBV18 to TRBJ1-2; D not certain. Germline V gives CDR1 KGHSH, CDR2 LQKENI. Between the trimmed V and J ends, which lost 2 bases and 2 bases, there was a span of 6 bases. CDR3 length equals 13 residues. The CDR3 reads CASSPRENYGYTF. CDR3 nucleotide sequence: TGTGCCAGCTCACCAAGGGAGAACTATGGCTACACCTTC. Supplemented by reference TRBV18 and TRBJ1-2, the full variable domain reads NAGVMQNPRHLVRRRGQEARLRCSPMKGHSHVYWYRQLPEEGLKFMVYLQKENIIDESGMPKERFSAEFPKEGPSILRIQQVVRGDSAAYFCASSPRENYGYTFGSGTRLTVV.

CDR3 amino acids: CSARGARTQETQYF. The CDR3 nucleotides read TGCAGTGCTAGAGGTGCGCGAACTCAAGAGACCCAGTACTTC. The genes are TRBV20-1 and TRBJ2-5; no firm D call. Germline CDR1 is DFQATT and CDR2 is SNEGSKA (reference sequence). The CDR3 length is 14 residues. V lost 1 base and J 2 bases, leaving 11 bases between the germline ends.

J is TRBJ1-2 and V is TRBV29-1; 7 bases are a match to TRBD1. CDR3 length: 13 amino acids. The germline V gene has CDR1 SQVTM and CDR2 ANQGSEA. With 5 bases clipped from V and 4 bases from J, the junction kept 7 bases outside the gene matches. CDR3 nucleotides: TGCAGCGTTCGACAGGGTGGGATCTATGGCTACACCTTC. This codes for CSVRQGGIYGYTF. Drawing the rest from reference TRBV29-1 and TRBJ1-2, the complete variable domain is SAVISQKPSRDICQRGTSLTIQCQVDSQVTMMFWYRQQPGQSLTLIATANQGSEATYESGFVIDKFPISRPNLTFSTLTVSNMSPEDSSIYLCSVRQGGIYGYTFGSGTRLTVV.